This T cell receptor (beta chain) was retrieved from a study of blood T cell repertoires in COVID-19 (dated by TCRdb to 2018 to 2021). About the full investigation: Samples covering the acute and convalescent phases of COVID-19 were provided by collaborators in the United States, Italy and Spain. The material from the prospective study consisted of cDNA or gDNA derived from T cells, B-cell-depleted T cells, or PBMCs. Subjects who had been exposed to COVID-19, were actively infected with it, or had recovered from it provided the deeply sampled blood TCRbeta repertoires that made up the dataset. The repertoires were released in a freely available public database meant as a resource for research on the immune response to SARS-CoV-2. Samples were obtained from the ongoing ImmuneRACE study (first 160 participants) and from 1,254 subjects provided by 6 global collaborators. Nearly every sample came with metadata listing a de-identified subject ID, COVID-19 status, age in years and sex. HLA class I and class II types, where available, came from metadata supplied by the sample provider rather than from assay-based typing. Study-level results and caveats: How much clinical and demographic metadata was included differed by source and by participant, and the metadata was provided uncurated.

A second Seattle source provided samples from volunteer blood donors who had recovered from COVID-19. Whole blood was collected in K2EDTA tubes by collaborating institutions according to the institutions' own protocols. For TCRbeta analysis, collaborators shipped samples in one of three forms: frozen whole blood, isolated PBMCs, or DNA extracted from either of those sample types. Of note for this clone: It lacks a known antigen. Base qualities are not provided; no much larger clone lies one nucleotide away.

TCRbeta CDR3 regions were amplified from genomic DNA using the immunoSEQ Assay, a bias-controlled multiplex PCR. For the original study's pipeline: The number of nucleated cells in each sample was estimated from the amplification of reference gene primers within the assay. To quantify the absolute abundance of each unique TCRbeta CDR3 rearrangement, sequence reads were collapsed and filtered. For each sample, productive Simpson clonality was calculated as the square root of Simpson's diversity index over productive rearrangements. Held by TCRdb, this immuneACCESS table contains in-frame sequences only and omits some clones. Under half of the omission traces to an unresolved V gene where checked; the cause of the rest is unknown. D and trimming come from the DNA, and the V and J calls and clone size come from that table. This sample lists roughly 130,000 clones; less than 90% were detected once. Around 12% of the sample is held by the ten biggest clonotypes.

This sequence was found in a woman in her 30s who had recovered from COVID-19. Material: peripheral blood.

The bases read TGTGCCAGTAGTATGCAATCGACTAGCGGGAGTCAGTACTTC. Its protein product is CASSMQSTSGSQYF. The chain joins TRBV19 to TRBJ2-4; 12 central bases correspond to TRBD2. Germline trimming: 3 bases from V, 12 bases from J; junction bases outside gene matches: 6. CDR1 and CDR2 (LNHDA, SQIVND) derive from the germline V gene (reference sequence). Taken from cysteine to phenylalanine, the CDR3 has 14 residues. The DNA shown is the 42-base CDR3, in frame from base 1.